The clone carrying this T cell receptor (beta chain) showed up just once. Its specificity is not known. The data belong to a study of cytomegalovirus exposure and HLA in healthy donors. General observations from the study: A later analysis found TCR association rates differed by HLA locus, highest for DRB1 and lowest for HLA-C.

The PCR had 60 Vbeta and 13 Jbeta primers. How the authors handled the data: As a later analysis found, there were 70 million to 80 million unique TCR beta chains, of which roughly 11 million were shared. Profiled with immunoSEQ multiplex PCR; TCRdb holds only in-frame clones, not every one. V, J and clone size are those of that table, while D and trimming were read from the DNA. The sample has more than 200,000 clones; about 79% are singletons. This CDR3 has 15 amino acids. Trimming left V 5 bases short and J 2 bases short, with 16 bases between. CDR1 is SGHTA, CDR2 FQGNSA, per germline. The clonotype comes from a man younger than 30 in good health and CMV-seronegative. This chain links TRBV7-2 with TRBJ2-7; D is possibly TRBD1 (5 bases). Sample: PBMCs. The CDR3 nucleotides are TGTGCCAGCAGCAAACAAGACAGATCCCCCTACGAGCAGTACTTC. Its protein product is CASSKQDRSPYEQYF. The whole variable domain, remainder taken from reference TRBV7-2 and TRBJ2-7, is GAGVSQSPSNKVTEKGKDVELRCDPISGHTALYWYRQSLGQGLEFLIYFQGNSAPDKSGLPSDRFSAERTGGSVSTLTIQRTQQEDSAVYLCASSKQDRSPYEQYFGPGTRLTVT.